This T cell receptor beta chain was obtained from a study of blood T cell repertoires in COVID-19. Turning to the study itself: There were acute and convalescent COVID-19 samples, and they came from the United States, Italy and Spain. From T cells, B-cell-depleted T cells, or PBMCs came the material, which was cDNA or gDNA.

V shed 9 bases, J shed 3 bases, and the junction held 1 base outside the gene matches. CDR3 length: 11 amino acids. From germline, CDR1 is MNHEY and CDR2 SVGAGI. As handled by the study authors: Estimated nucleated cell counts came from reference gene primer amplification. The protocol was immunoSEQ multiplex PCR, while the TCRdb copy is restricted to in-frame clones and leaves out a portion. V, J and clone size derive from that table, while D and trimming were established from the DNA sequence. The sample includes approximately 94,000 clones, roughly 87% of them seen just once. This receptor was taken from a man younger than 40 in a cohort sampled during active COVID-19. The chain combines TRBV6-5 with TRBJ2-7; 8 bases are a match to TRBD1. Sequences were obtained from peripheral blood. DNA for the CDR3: TGTGCCAGTGGACAGGGCTACGAGCAGTACTTC. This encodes CASGQGYEQYF.